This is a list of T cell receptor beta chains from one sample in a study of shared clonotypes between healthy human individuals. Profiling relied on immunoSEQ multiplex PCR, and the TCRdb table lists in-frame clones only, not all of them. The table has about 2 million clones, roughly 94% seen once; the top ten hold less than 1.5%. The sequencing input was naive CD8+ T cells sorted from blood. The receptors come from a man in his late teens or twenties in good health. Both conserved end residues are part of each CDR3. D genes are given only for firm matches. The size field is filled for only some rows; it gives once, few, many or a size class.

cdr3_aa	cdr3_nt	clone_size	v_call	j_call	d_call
CASSLTEGDTEAFF	TGTGCCAGCAGCTTGACAGAAGGGGACACTGAAGCTTTCTTT	NA	TRBV7-8	TRBJ1-1	NA
CASSPQTGLLGWGATTSSYEQYF	TGTGCCAGTAGTCCTCAGACAGGGCTCCTCGGCTGGGGGGCAACAACGAGCTCCTACGAGCAGTACTTC	NA	TRBV19	TRBJ2-7	NA
CASHSGGEYNEQFF	TGCGCCAGCCATAGCGGGGGGGAGTACAATGAGCAGTTCTTC	NA	TRBV5-1	TRBJ2-1	TRBD2
CASSGGESATNEKLFF	TGCGCCAGCAGTGGGGGAGAGTCTGCAACTAATGAAAAACTGTTTTTT	NA	TRBV10-1	TRBJ1-4	NA
CASSISGTRGDTQYF	TGTGCCAGCAGCATTAGCGGGACAAGGGGGGATACGCAGTATTTT	NA	TRBV7-9	TRBJ2-3	TRBD2
CASSLAMGQVVSYNSPLHF	TGTGCCAGCAGCTTGGCCATGGGACAGGTAGTCTCCTATAATTCACCCCTCCACTTT	NA	TRBV5-4	TRBJ1-6	TRBD1
CASSSSGAEAFF	TGTGCCAGCTCCTCTTCCGGGGCTGAAGCTTTCTTT	NA	TRBV27	TRBJ1-1	NA
CASSQDPAGAYNEQFF	TGCGCCAGCAGCCAAGACCCAGCGGGAGCCTACAATGAGCAGTTCTTC	NA	TRBV4-3	TRBJ2-1	TRBD2
CASSFPGSPETQYF	TGTGCCAGCAGCTTTCCGGGAAGCCCAGAGACCCAGTACTTC	NA	TRBV11-2	TRBJ2-5	NA
CASSELTEGDNEQFF	TGCGCCAGCAGTGAGTTGACGGAGGGGGACAATGAGCAGTTCTTC	NA	TRBV10-1	TRBJ2-1	NA
CSVESRKDDEQFF	TGCAGCGTTGAGTCCAGGAAGGACGATGAGCAGTTCTTC	NA	TRBV29-1	TRBJ2-1	NA
CATSGATEGNQPQHF	TGTGCCACCAGCGGGGCTACAGAGGGCAATCAGCCCCAGCATTTT	once	TRBV15	TRBJ1-5	NA
CASSQDRWDQETQYF	TGCGCCAGCAGCCAAGATCGGTGGGACCAAGAGACCCAGTACTTC	once	TRBV4-3	TRBJ2-5	NA
CASSSRTSGMNTGELFF	TGTGCCAGCAGCTCAAGGACTAGCGGGATGAACACCGGGGAGCTGTTTTTT	NA	TRBV7-9	TRBJ2-2	TRBD2
CASSPRVDEKLFF	TGTGCCAGCTCACCGAGAGTGGATGAAAAACTGTTTTTT	NA	TRBV18	TRBJ1-4	NA
CASGGQGRWEQYF	TGTGCCAGCGGGGGGCAGGGGAGATGGGAGCAGTACTTC	NA	TRBV28	TRBJ2-7	NA
CASSQTGGQDSPLHF	TGTGCCAGCAGTCAGACAGGGGGCCAGGATTCACCCCTCCACTTT	NA	TRBV2	TRBJ1-6	TRBD1
CASSLAQDPYEQYF	TGTGCCAGCAGCTTGGCCCAGGACCCCTACGAGCAGTACTTC	NA	TRBV5-5	TRBJ2-7	NA
CASSSGTGILDTQYF	TGTGCCAGCAGCTCCGGGACAGGGATTTTAGATACGCAGTATTTT	NA	TRBV5-4	TRBJ2-3	TRBD1
CASSEIRGLAGPNTGELFF	TGTGCCAGCAGTGAAATTCGAGGACTAGCGGGTCCGAACACCGGGGAGCTGTTTTTT	once	TRBV2	TRBJ2-2	TRBD2
CASGQSASGRASYNEQFF	TGTGCCAGTGGGCAATCGGCTAGCGGGAGGGCCTCATACAATGAGCAGTTCTTC	NA	TRBV9	TRBJ2-1	TRBD2
CASSPGGGRYEQYF	TGTGCCAGCAGTCCGGGGGGCGGCAGGTACGAGCAGTACTTC	NA	TRBV6-6	TRBJ2-7	NA
CASSVEGPTGELFF	TGTGCCAGCAGCGTAGAAGGACCTACCGGGGAGCTGTTTTTT	NA	TRBV9	TRBJ2-2	NA
CASSFGRGEQYF	TGTGCCAGCAGCTTTGGGCGCGGCGAGCAGTACTTC	NA	TRBV5-6	TRBJ2-7	NA
CASTWTGDYGYTF	TGTGCCAGCACCTGGACAGGGGACTATGGCTACACCTTC	NA	TRBV6-1	TRBJ1-2	TRBD1
CASSLSESSYGYTF	TGTGCCAGCAGTTTATCGGAGAGTTCATATGGCTACACCTTC	NA	TRBV27	TRBJ1-2	NA
CASSSRQGIINEQFF	TGTGCCAGCAGTTCGCGACAGGGGATAATTAATGAGCAGTTCTTC	NA	TRBV27	TRBJ2-1	TRBD1
CASSIESFGLAANSPLHF	TGTGCCAGTAGTATAGAATCCTTCGGGTTGGCAGCAAATTCACCCCTCCACTTT	NA	TRBV19	TRBJ1-6	NA
CAIRDPTGGDGQPQHF	TGTGCCATCCGGGACCCGACAGGGGGCGACGGTCAGCCCCAGCATTTT	NA	TRBV10-3	TRBJ1-5	TRBD1
CASRAGTGAYNEQFF	TGTGCCAGCAGGGCCGGGACAGGGGCATACAATGAGCAGTTCTTC	NA	TRBV5-6	TRBJ2-1	TRBD1
CASSLTSGGPEFYNEQFF	TGTGCCAGCAGCCTCACTAGCGGGGGGCCAGAATTCTACAATGAGCAGTTCTTC	NA	TRBV7-6	TRBJ2-1	TRBD2
CASSQSGDRVTGELFF	TGCGCCAGCAGTCAATCGGGCGACAGGGTGACCGGGGAGCTGTTTTTT	NA	TRBV23-1	TRBJ2-2	TRBD1
CASRVDGASYNEQFF	TGTGCCAGCAGGGTTGACGGAGCCTCCTACAATGAGCAGTTCTTC	NA	TRBV2	TRBJ2-1	NA
CASSFLQGSYEQYF	TGTGCCAGCAGCTTTTTACAGGGGAGCTACGAGCAGTACTTC	NA	TRBV5-6	TRBJ2-7	TRBD1
CASSPSSGGPIGELFF	TGCGCCAGCAGCCCAAGTTCGGGAGGGCCGATCGGGGAGCTGTTTTTT	NA	TRBV4-3	TRBJ2-2	TRBD2
CASKDRGSYEQYF	TGTGCCAGTAAGGATAGGGGCAGCTACGAGCAGTACTTC	NA	TRBV19	TRBJ2-7	NA
CASSVDGGFREKLFF	TGTGCCAGCAGCGTAGACGGGGGTTTTCGAGAAAAACTGTTTTTT	NA	TRBV9	TRBJ1-4	NA
CASSSLTETQYF	TGTGCCAGCAGTTCTCTTACGGAGACCCAGTACTTC	NA	TRBV28	TRBJ2-5	NA
CASSSYRYEQYF	TGTGCCAGCAGCTCATATCGGTACGAGCAGTACTTC	NA	TRBV5-6	TRBJ2-7	NA
CATLRKREERYTGELFF	TGTGCCACCCTAAGGAAGCGGGAGGAGCGATACACCGGGGAGCTGTTTTTT	NA	TRBV7-9	TRBJ2-2	TRBD2
CASSQRDLSYEQYF	TGCGCCAGCAGCCAACGCGACTTATCCTACGAGCAGTACTTC	NA	TRBV4-1	TRBJ2-7	NA
CASSLDTVPGGETQYF	TGCGCCAGCAGCTTGGATACTGTCCCAGGTGGGGAGACCCAGTACTTC	NA	TRBV5-1	TRBJ2-5	NA
CASSLTASGLYNEQFF	TGTGCCAGCAGCTTGACGGCTAGCGGCCTTTACAATGAGCAGTTCTTC	NA	TRBV5-6	TRBJ2-1	TRBD2
CSVEVTGFGETQYF	TGCAGCGTTGAAGTCACAGGGTTTGGGGAGACCCAGTACTTC	once	TRBV29-1	TRBJ2-5	NA
CASSLGISSYEQYF	TGTGCCAGCAGTTTGGGGATCTCCTCCTACGAGCAGTACTTC	NA	TRBV27	TRBJ2-7	NA
CASSDRDGTGNAEAFF	TGTGCCAGCAGCGATAGGGACGGGACGGGGAACGCTGAAGCTTTCTTT	once	TRBV9	TRBJ1-1	NA
CASSMLGGAGTGELFF	TGTGCCAGTAGTATGTTGGGAGGGGCTGGCACCGGGGAGCTGTTTTTT	NA	TRBV19	TRBJ2-2	TRBD2
CASSETVASYEQYF	TGTGCCAGCAGCGAGACTGTCGCGTCCTACGAGCAGTACTTC	NA	TRBV7-8	TRBJ2-7	NA
CASSFPGGATNEKLFF	TGTGCCAGCAGCTTCCCGGGGGGAGCAACTAATGAAAAACTGTTTTTT	NA	TRBV7-6	TRBJ1-4	NA
CASSPLLSGDGANYGYTF	TGTGCCAGCAGTCCCCTCCTCAGTGGGGATGGGGCTAACTATGGCTACACCTTC	NA	TRBV27	TRBJ1-2	NA
CASSDKASGSEASYEQYF	TGTGCCAGCAGTGACAAGGCTAGCGGGAGTGAGGCCTCCTACGAGCAGTACTTC	NA	TRBV2	TRBJ2-7	TRBD2